This entry lists 8 T cell receptor beta chains sequenced from one sample in a study of vaccination effects on CD4 cells after COVID-19. Their antigens remain unidentified. Sequencing in the ViraFEST assay came after antigen-specific CD4+ T cells had been expanded with viral peptide pools, which were used to stimulate PBMC. Having been cultured for about ten days, the cells underwent CD4+ T cell isolation. Participants were given two doses of BNT162b2 or mRNA-1273 vaccine. Here immunoSEQ multiplex PCR was the method, and the copy in TCRdb shows in-frame clones only, minus some. The sample includes some 30,000 clones, roughly 80% of them seen just once. Source: CD4+ T cells from PBMCs cultured with SARS-CoV-2 spike peptides, taken after COVID-19 vaccination. Every receptor here comes from a human donor who received a COVID-19 vaccine. Some clones in this sample may be carry-over from other donors' samples.

The chain is built from TRBV11-2 and TRBJ1-6; 9 bases fit TRBD1. Looked up from germline, CDR1 is SGHAT and CDR2 is FQNNGV. The CDR3 totals 17 residues. J was trimmed by 9 bases and V by 0 bases; bases with no gene match: 9. CDR3 sequence (DNA): TGTGCCAGCAGCTTAGAGGGACAGGGACTCGATTCTTCACCCCTCCACTTT. Translating gives CASSLEGQGLDSSPLHF.

The chain is built from TRBV29-1 and TRBJ2-2, with 13 nucleotides matching TRBD2. This CDR3 contains 20 residues. The germline CDR1 and CDR2 sequences are SQVTM and ANQGSEA. Trimming took 6 bases from V and 8 from J; bases not matched to a gene: 24. The CDR3, as DNA: TGCAGCGTCGAATCCGGCACTAGCGGGGGGGCCAGTAAAGTCCCTGGGGAGCTGTTTTTT. This encodes CSVESGTSGGASKVPGELFF.

This clone was picked up a small number of times. The chain links TRBV6-6 to TRBJ1-2, with 9 bases matching TRBD1. J gave up 3 bases and V 6 bases, and 5 bases lay outside the gene matches. The CDR3 length is 14 residues. CDR1 and CDR2 (germline): MNHNY, SVGAGI (reference sequence). CDR3 amino acids: CASRGQGLYYGYTF. CDR3 nucleotide sequence: TGTGCCAGCAGAGGACAGGGGCTCTACTATGGCTACACCTTC.

This clone appeared a few times. The same CDR3 also results from other DNA sequences found in this sample. The chain has TRBV5-1 and TRBJ1-2; D call uncertain. The CDR3 covers 14 residues. Germline V gene sequence: CDR1 SGHRS, CDR2 YFSETQ. Trimming removed 4 bases at V and 4 bases at J, with 14 bases between. In DNA, the CDR3 is TGCGCCAGCAGCCCGACCGGGGTACTCTATGGCTACACCTTC. Translated, it gives CASSPTGVLYGYTF. Full variable domain (missing parts from reference TRBV5-1 and TRBJ1-2): KAGVTQTPRYLIKTRGQQVTLSCSPISGHRSVSWYQQTPGQGLQFLFEYFSETQRNKGNFPGRFSGRQFSNSRSEMNVSTLELGDSALYLCASSPTGVLYGYTFGSGTRLTVV.

The rearrangement joins TRBV23-1 to TRBJ2-7, with 10 positions matching TRBD1. TRBV23-1 is noted as an ORF with a role that remains uncertain. With 10 bases clipped from V and 6 bases from J, the junction kept 6 bases outside the gene matches. This CDR3 spans 12 amino acids. DNA for the CDR3: TGCGCCATCACCGGGACAGGGGCCGAGCAGTACGTC. Translation gives CAITGTGAEQYV.

Only one count was recorded for this clone. The chain joins TRBV6-5 to TRBJ1-5; D ambiguous. Trimming cost V 8 bases and J 1 base, with 12 bases left between them. In germline, CDR1 is MNHEY, CDR2 SVGAGI. The CDR3 has 14 residues. The DNA of the CDR3 is TGTGCCAGCGGGAAGGGTTTGAGCAATCAGCCCCAGCATTTT. Protein sequence: CASGKGLSNQPQHF.

This clone occurred a few times. The genes are TRBV18 and TRBJ1-6; D gene uncertain. CDR1 and CDR2 (germline): KGHSH, LQKENI. The CDR3 is 13 residues long. The germline V and J ends were trimmed by 5 bases and 7 bases, with 9 bases remaining between them. The DNA for the CDR3 is TGTGCCAGCTCAGCGGGCTTAAATTCACCCCTCCACTTT. Its translation is CASSAGLNSPLHF.

The rearrangement uses TRBV5-1 and TRBJ1-2; possible D gene TRBD1, 6 bases. There are 14 residues in the CDR3. Germline loops: CDR1 SGHRS, CDR2 YFSETQ. Trimming took 1 base from V and 5 from J, leaving 12 bases between them. CDR3 sequence: CASSLSGGLYGYTF. For the CDR3, the DNA is TGCGCCAGCAGCTTGAGTGGGGGCCTATATGGCTACACCTTC.